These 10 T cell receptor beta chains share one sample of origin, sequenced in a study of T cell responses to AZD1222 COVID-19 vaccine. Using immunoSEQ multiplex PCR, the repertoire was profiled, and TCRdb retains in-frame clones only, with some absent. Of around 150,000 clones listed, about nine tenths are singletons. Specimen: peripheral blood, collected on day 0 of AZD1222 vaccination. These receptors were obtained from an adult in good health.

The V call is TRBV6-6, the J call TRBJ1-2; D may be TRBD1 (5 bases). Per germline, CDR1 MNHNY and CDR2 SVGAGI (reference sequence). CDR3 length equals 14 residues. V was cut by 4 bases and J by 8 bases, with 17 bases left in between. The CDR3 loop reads CASSSRDGLKGYTF. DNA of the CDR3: TGTGCCAGCAGTTCCCGGGACGGCCTTAAGGGCTACACCTTC.

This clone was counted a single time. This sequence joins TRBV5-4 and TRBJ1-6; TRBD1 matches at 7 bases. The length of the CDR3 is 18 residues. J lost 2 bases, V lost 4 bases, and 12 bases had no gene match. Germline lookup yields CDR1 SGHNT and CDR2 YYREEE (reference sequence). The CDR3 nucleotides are TGTGCCAGCAGCGGAACAGGGGAGGTTAGCACCTATAATTCACCCCTCCACTTT. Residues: CASSGTGEVSTYNSPLHF.

The CDR3 nucleotides read TGTGCCAGCAGGGCGACAGGGGCACGCTACGAGCAGTACTTC. It encodes CASRATGARYEQYF. V usage is TRBV28 and J usage is TRBJ2-7; the match to TRBD1 covers 8 bases. Germline CDR1 MDHEN, CDR2 SYDVKM. CDR3 size: 14 residues. V lost 6 bases, J lost 3 bases, and 7 bases stayed unmatched.

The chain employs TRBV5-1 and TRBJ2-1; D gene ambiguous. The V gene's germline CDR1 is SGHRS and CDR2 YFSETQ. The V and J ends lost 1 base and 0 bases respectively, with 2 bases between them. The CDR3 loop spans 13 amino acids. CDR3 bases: TGCGCCAGCAGCTTGAGCTCCTACAATGAGCAGTTCTTC. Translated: CASSLSSYNEQFF.

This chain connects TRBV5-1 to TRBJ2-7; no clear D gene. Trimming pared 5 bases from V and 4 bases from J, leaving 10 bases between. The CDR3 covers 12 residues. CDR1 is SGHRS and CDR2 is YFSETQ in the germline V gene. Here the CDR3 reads CASRGEVYEQYF. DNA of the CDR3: TGCGCCAGCAGGGGCGAAGTGTACGAGCAGTACTTC.

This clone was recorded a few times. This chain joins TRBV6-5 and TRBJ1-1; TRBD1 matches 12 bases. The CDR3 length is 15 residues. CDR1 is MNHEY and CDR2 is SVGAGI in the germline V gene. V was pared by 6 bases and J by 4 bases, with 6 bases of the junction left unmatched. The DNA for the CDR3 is TGTGCCAGCAGGGGACAGGGGGCGGGGGTCACTGAAGCTTTCTTT. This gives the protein CASRGQGAGVTEAFF.

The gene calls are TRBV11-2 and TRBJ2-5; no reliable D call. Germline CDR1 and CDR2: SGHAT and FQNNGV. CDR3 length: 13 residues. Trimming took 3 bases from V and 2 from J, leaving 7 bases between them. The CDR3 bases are TGTGCCAGCAGCTTGCAGTGGCAAGAGACCCAGTACTTC. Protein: CASSLQWQETQYF.

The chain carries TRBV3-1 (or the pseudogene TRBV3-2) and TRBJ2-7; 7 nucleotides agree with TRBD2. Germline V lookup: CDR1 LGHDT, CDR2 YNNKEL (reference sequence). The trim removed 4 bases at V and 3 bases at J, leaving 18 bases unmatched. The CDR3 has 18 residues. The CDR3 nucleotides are TGTGCCAGCAGCCCTCGTTCATCAGTGATAGCGGGCCACTACGAGCAGTACTTC. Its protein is CASSPRSSVIAGHYEQYF.

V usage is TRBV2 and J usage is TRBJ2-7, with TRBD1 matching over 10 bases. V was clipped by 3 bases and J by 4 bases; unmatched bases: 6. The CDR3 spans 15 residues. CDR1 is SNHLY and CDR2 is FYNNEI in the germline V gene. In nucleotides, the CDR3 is TGTGCCAGCAGTGACCCGGGACAGGGGTCTTACGAGCAGTACTTC. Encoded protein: CASSDPGQGSYEQYF.

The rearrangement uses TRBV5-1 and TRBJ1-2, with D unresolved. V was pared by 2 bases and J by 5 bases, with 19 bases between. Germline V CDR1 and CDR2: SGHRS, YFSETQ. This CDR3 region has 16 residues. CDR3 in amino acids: CASSFGEGPSFYGYTF. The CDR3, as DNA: TGCGCCAGCAGCTTTGGGGAGGGCCCCTCCTTTTATGGCTACACCTTC.